This T cell receptor beta chain is from a study of blood T cell repertoires in COVID-19. Study summary: From T cells, B-cell-depleted T cells, or PBMCs came the material, which was cDNA or gDNA.

Per the study methods: Amplification with reference gene primers provided the estimates of nucleated cell counts. The table came from immunoSEQ multiplex PCR; TCRdb's copy has only in-frame clones and leaves some out. That table supplies the V and J calls and clone size; D and trimming were determined from the DNA. The data contain about 44,000 clones, roughly 87% of them singletons. The CDR3 loop spans 15 amino acids. Trimming removed 6 bases at V and 6 bases at J, with 18 bases between. Germline V gene lookup returns CDR1 KGHSH and CDR2 LQKENI. This clonotype originated in an older man with active COVID-19. The specimen sequenced was peripheral blood. J is TRBJ2-4 and V is TRBV18; D perhaps matches TRBD1 (6 bases). CDR3 sequence: CASSFQGLAGNIQYF. DNA of the CDR3: TGTGCCAGCTCGTTTCAGGGGCTAGCCGGAAACATTCAGTACTTC.